The present TCR beta chain was sequenced within a study of blood T cells in healthy people across ages. Study overall: Template switching caught about one barcoded beta molecule for each two T cells.

Primed by a sample-barcoded 5' primer and a J-beta primer mix, a second PCR proceeded for 7 to 11 cycles. MiXCR was run by TCRdb on the 5' RACE reads, yielding one entry per CDR3 protein. Among roughly 2 million distinct CDR3 sequences listed, 49% were seen once. Study conclusions and caveats: Strong correlation was found linking TCR beta diversity to naive T cell percentage.

Germline V gene data show CDR1 as SEHNR and CDR2 as FQNEAQ (reference sequence). The CDR3 extends over 14 amino acids. With 4 bases removed from V and 7 bases from J, the gap between germline ends came to 16 bases. Remarks on this clonotype: No antigen is known for it.

Every donor contributed around 10 milliliters of peripheral blood by blood draw. The sequencing input was blood. The receptor was isolated from a woman aged 40 to 50 in good health. V is TRBV7-9 and J is TRBJ2-5; D is possibly TRBD1 or TRBD2 (6 bases each). CDR3 protein: CASSSRGTSATQYF. CDR3 sequence (DNA): TGTGCCAGCAGCTCCCGGGGGACATCCGCGACCCAGTACTTC.